This entry describes one TCR beta chain. As originally analysed: Scientists estimated how many nucleated cells there were by amplifying reference gene primers. Clones were read by immunoSEQ multiplex PCR, and TCRdb kept only the in-frame ones, dropping some. V and J calls and clone size follow that table, whereas D and trimming were derived from the DNA. The sample has 160,000 or so clones; about 85% are singletons. The germline V gene encodes CDR1 SGHTA and CDR2 FQGNSA. V lost 5 bases to trimming and J lost 4 bases, with 14 bases between them. The CDR3 is 14 amino acids. This record comes from a study of blood T cell repertoires in COVID-19. On the study more broadly: Sample material is recorded as cDNA or gDNA derived from T cells, B-cell-depleted T cells, or PBMCs.

Sequences were obtained from peripheral blood. This clonotype originated in a man in his forties or fifties with acute or convalescent COVID-19. V and J are TRBV7-2 and TRBJ1-2; D might be TRBD1 (5 bases). For the CDR3, the DNA is TGTGCCAGCAGCGTCGGGACTCCTCTCTATGGCTACACCTTC. It is translated as CASSVGTPLYGYTF.